The rows below give T cell receptor beta chains drawn from one sample of a study of cytomegalovirus exposure and HLA in healthy donors. The data were produced by immunoSEQ multiplex PCR, yet TCRdb's version contains in-frame clones alone and is incomplete. Of tens of thousands of clones listed, 70% to 80% were seen once; the top ten hold roughly 14%. The sequenced sample was PBMCs. The source is a woman aged 40 to 55 in good health and CMV-seropositive. Each CDR3 is given with its conserved first and last residue. Each record gives: J gene, V gene, CDR3 protein.

TRBJ2-7 | TRBV7-3 | CASSLTRVAGSGEQYF
NA | TRBV29-1 | CSVAREPGEQYF
TRBJ1-1 | TRBV18 | CASSFGQVNTEAFF
TRBJ2-7 | TRBV7-9 | CSSSLHVGALMEQYF
TRBJ2-6 | TRBV4-1 | CASSLEEFGANVLTF
TRBJ2-2 | TRBV28 | CASSSSGGGGELFF
TRBJ2-7 | TRBV6-5 | CASSAGPADLKGF
TRBJ1-2 | TRBV7-2 | CASSLNRVPNYGYTF
TRBJ2-7 | TRBV11-2 | CASSSVMGYSYEQYF
TRBJ2-5 | TRBV2 | CASSEGGPRYF
TRBJ2-2 | TRBV5-6 | CASSQGLLHTGELFF
TRBJ1-2 | TRBV29-1 | CSVEPQGEAYGYTF
TRBJ1-4 | TRBV14 | CASSPGQGSLGEKLFF
TRBJ2-2 | TRBV30 | CAWKGLAVAELFF
TRBJ2-5 | TRBV14 | CASSQGWLAEQETQYF
TRBJ1-2 | TRBV19 | CASSLRTGGSYYGYTF
TRBJ2-5 | TRBV2 | CASSDIGQPGETQYF
TRBJ2-7 | TRBV30 | CAWGLLGQEQYF
TRBJ2-5 | TRBV5-4 | CASSPPPGATETQYF
TRBJ2-1 | TRBV5-1 | CASSLEAMASGGDYFF
TRBJ1-3 | TRBV15 | CATSVSGGGGNTIYF
TRBJ1-2 | TRBV30 | CAWSVRESTGVRSGYTF
TRBJ2-4 | TRBV19 | CASSIHPAAKNIQYF
TRBJ2-5 | TRBV9 | CASSVTGGPPRQETQYF